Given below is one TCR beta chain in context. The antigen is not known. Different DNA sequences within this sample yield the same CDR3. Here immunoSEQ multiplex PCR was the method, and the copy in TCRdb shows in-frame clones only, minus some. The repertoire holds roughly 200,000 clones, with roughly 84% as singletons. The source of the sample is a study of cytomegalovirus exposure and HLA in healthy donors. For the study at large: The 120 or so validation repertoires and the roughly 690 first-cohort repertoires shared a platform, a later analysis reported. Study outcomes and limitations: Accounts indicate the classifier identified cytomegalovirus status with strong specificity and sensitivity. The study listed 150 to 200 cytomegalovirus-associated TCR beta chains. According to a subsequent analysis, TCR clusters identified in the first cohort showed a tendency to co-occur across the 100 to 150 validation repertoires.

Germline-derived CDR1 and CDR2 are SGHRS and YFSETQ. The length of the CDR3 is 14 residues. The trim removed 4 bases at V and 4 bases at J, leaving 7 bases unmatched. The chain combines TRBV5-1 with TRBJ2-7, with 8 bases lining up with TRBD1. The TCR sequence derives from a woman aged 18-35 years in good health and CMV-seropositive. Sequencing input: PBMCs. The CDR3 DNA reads TGCGCCAGCAGCCTCCGGACAGGGTCGTACGAGCAGTACTTC. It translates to CASSLRTGSYEQYF.